Below, one T cell receptor (beta chain) is given with its context. The sample originates from a study of blood T cell repertoires in COVID-19. Clones were sequenced by immunoSEQ multiplex PCR, and TCRdb holds only the in-frame ones, with some missing. The table includes 140,000 or so clones, 90% detected once. Germline V gene data show CDR1 as MGHRA and CDR2 as YSYEKL. Losses at the gene ends were 3 bases for V and 7 bases for J; bases not matched to a gene: 6. The CDR3 contains 15 residues. The sequence derives from a woman of 80 years or more with acute or convalescent COVID-19. The V gene is TRBV4-1, the J gene TRBJ1-4, with 9 bases identical to TRBD1. The sample consisted of peripheral blood. DNA for the CDR3: TGCGCCAGCAGCCAGGCCGGGACAGGGAGTGAAAAACTGTTTTTT. Translation: CASSQAGTGSEKLFF.